Described below is a single TCR beta chain sequence and its context. The data belong to a study of blood T cell repertoires in COVID-19. Study summary: Samples of COVID-19 (acute and convalescent) were obtained from the United States, Italy and Spain. T cells, B-cell-depleted T cells, or PBMCs provided the cDNA or gDNA that served as material.

Original analysis: How many nucleated cells were present was estimated from reference gene primer amplification. TCRdb keeps only in-frame clones here, not all; method: immunoSEQ multiplex PCR. V and J calls and clone size are given by that table; D and trimming were obtained from the DNA. The sample records over 60,000 clones, 75% to 90% being singletons. The CDR3 consists of 14 residues. The V gene lost 0 bases and the J gene lost 6 bases, with 11 bases spanning the gap. Germline V gene sequence: CDR1 SGHDT, CDR2 YYEEEE. The chain combines TRBV5-6 with TRBJ2-3; the D is unclear. The clonotype was recovered from a woman older than 75 with active or convalescent COVID-19. Sequencing used peripheral blood. The chain's CDR3 is CASSLGRSSDTQYF. DNA of the CDR3: TGTGCCAGCAGCTTGGGCCGGAGCAGTGATACGCAGTATTTT.